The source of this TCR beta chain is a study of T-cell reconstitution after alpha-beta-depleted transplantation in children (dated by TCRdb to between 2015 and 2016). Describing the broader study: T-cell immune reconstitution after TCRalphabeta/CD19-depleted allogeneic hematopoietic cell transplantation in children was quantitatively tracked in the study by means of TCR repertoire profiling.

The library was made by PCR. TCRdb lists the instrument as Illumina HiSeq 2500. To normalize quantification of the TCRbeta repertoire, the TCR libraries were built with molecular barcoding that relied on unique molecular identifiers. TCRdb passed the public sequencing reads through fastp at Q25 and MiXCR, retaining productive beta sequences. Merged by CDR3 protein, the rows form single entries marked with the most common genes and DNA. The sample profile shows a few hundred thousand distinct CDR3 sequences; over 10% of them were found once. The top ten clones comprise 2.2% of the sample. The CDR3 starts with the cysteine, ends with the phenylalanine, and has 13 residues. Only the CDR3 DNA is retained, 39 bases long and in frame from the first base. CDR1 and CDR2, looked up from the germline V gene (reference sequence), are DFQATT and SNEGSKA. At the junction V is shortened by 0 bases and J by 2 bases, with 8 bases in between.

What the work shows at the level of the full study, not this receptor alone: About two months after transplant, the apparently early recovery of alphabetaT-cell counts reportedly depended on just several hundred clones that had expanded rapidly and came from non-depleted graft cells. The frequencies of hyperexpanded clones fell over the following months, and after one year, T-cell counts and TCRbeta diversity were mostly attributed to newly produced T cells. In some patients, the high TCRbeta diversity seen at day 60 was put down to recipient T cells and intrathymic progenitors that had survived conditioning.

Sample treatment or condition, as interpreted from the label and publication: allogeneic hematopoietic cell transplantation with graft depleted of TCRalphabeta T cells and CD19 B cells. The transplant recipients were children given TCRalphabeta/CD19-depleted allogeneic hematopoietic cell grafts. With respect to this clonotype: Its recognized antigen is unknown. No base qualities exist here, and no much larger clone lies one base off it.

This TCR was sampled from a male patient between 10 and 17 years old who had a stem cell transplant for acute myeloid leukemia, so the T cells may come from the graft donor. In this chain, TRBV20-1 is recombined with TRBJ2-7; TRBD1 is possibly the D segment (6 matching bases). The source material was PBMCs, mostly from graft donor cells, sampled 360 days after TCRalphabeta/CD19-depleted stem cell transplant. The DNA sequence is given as TGCAGTGCTAGAGACAGGGGACCCTACGAGCAGTACTTC. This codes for CSARDRGPYEQYF.